A selection of T cell receptor beta chains follows, all from one sample in a study of T cell repertoires in cytomegalovirus infection. MiXCR, run by TCRdb on the reads, gives a single entry per CDR3 protein. The repertoire holds about 490,000 distinct CDR3 sequences, with over 9% as singletons. Sequencing was done on a sample of PBMCs. These receptors were collected from a human donor in good health (CMV status not recorded). Some clones in this sample may be carry-over from other donors' samples. Both conserved end residues are part of each CDR3. The D gene is left open where the match is weak. Not all rows give a size; the values are once, few, many and, for expanded clones, a class.

J gene: TRBJ1-5; clone size: many; CDR3 length: 15; D gene: TRBD1; V gene: TRBV6-5; CDR3 protein: CASSMTGGKNQPQHF; CDR3 DNA: TGTGCCAGCAGTATGACAGGGGGCAAGAATCAGCCCCAGCATTTT
J gene: TRBJ2-7; clone size: many; CDR3 length: 15; D gene: TRBD2; V gene: TRBV20-1; CDR3 protein: CSASPSGTRTYEQYF; CDR3 DNA: TGCAGTGCTTCCCCCTCTGGGACTAGAACCTACGAGCAGTACTTC
J gene: TRBJ1-6; clone size: few; CDR3 length: 14; D gene: NA; V gene: TRBV2; CDR3 protein: CASFSGLLGSPLHF; CDR3 DNA: TGTGCCAGTTTTTCGGGACTCCTGGGCTCACCCCTCCACTTT
J gene: TRBJ2-1; clone size: many; CDR3 length: 17; D gene: NA; V gene: TRBV6-1; CDR3 protein: CASSSIYRAQKYNEQFF; CDR3 DNA: TGTGCCAGCAGCTCAATCTACCGGGCCCAGAAATACAATGAGCAGTTCTTC
J gene: TRBJ1-2; clone size: few; CDR3 length: 12; D gene: NA; V gene: TRBV5-1; CDR3 protein: CATSEAFSGYTF; CDR3 DNA: TGCGCCACCAGCGAGGCCTTCTCTGGCTACACCTTC
J gene: TRBJ1-2; clone size: many; CDR3 length: 13; D gene: NA; V gene: TRBV7-2; CDR3 protein: CASTRQETYGYTF; CDR3 DNA: TGTGCCAGCACTCGACAGGAAACCTATGGCTACACCTTC
J gene: TRBJ2-1; clone size: few; CDR3 length: 14; D gene: NA; V gene: TRBV2; CDR3 protein: CASNPAVAYNEQFF; CDR3 DNA: TGTGCCAGCAACCCGGCGGTTGCCTACAATGAGCAGTTCTTC
J gene: TRBJ2-7; clone size: many; CDR3 length: 14; D gene: NA; V gene: TRBV11-2; CDR3 protein: CASSLALGAYEQYF; CDR3 DNA: TGTGCCAGCAGCTTAGCGTTGGGGGCCTACGAGCAGTACTTC
J gene: TRBJ1-1; clone size: many; CDR3 length: 15; D gene: TRBD1; V gene: TRBV7-9; CDR3 protein: CASSEQGAPNTEAFF; CDR3 DNA: TGTGCCAGCAGCGAACAGGGGGCACCGAACACTGAAGCTTTCTTT
J gene: TRBJ2-1; clone size: NA; CDR3 length: 16; D gene: NA; V gene: TRBV7-9; CDR3 protein: CASSSVEGRGIDEQFF; CDR3 DNA: TGTGCCAGCAGCTCGGTTGAGGGGCGGGGCATAGATGAGCAGTTCTTC
J gene: TRBJ2-1; clone size: NA; CDR3 length: 15; D gene: NA; V gene: TRBV24-1; CDR3 protein: CATSDPVATPNTQFF; CDR3 DNA: TGTGCCACCAGTGATCCCGTCGCGACGCCTAACACGCAGTTCTTC
J gene: TRBJ1-5; clone size: many; CDR3 length: 15; D gene: TRBD1; V gene: TRBV28; CDR3 protein: CASSWGTGGNQPQHF; CDR3 DNA: TGTGCCAGCAGTTGGGGGACAGGTGGCAATCAGCCCCAGCATTTT
J gene: TRBJ2-3; clone size: few; CDR3 length: 13; D gene: NA; V gene: TRBV27; CDR3 protein: CASSFRVTDTQYF; CDR3 DNA: TGTGCCAGCAGTTTCCGAGTAACAGATACGCAGTATTTT
J gene: TRBJ2-1; clone size: NA; CDR3 length: 14; D gene: NA; V gene: TRBV20-1; CDR3 protein: CSARPGGSYNEQFF; CDR3 DNA: TGCAGTGCTAGGCCCGGGGGCTCCTACAATGAGCAGTTCTTC
J gene: TRBJ1-1; clone size: NA; CDR3 length: 12; D gene: NA; V gene: TRBV3-1; CDR3 protein: CAVMRENTEAFF; CDR3 DNA: TGTGCCGTTATGAGGGAGAACACTGAAGCTTTCTTT
J gene: TRBJ1-4; clone size: many; CDR3 length: 14; D gene: TRBD1; V gene: TRBV6-5; CDR3 protein: CASSRDRENEKLFF; CDR3 DNA: TGTGCCAGCAGCCGGGACAGGGAGAACGAAAAACTGTTTTTT
J gene: TRBJ2-5; clone size: NA; CDR3 length: 14; D gene: NA; V gene: TRBV18; CDR3 protein: CASSDSAGEETQYF; CDR3 DNA: TGTGCCAGCTCGGACAGTGCGGGGGAGGAGACCCAGTACTTC
J gene: TRBJ1-5; clone size: few; CDR3 length: 13; D gene: NA; V gene: TRBV30; CDR3 protein: CAWRAGKNQPQHF; CDR3 DNA: TGTGCCTGGAGGGCGGGGAAGAATCAGCCCCAGCATTTT
J gene: TRBJ1-4; clone size: few; CDR3 length: 16; D gene: TRBD1; V gene: TRBV12-3/TRBV12-4; CDR3 protein: CASSLPGRQGPVKLFF; CDR3 DNA: TGTGCCAGCAGCCTTCCCGGAAGACAGGGCCCCGTAAAACTGTTTTTT
J gene: TRBJ1-3; clone size: few; CDR3 length: 19; D gene: NA; V gene: TRBV5-1; CDR3 protein: CASSFHGGGSKSSGNTIYF; CDR3 DNA: TGCGCCAGCAGCTTTCACGGGGGAGGTTCTAAAAGCTCTGGAAACACCATATATTTT
J gene: TRBJ2-6; clone size: many; CDR3 length: 14; D gene: NA; V gene: TRBV29-1; CDR3 protein: CSVALNSGANVLTF; CDR3 DNA: TGCAGCGTCGCCCTTAACTCTGGGGCCAACGTCCTGACTTTC
J gene: TRBJ2-1; clone size: many; CDR3 length: 13; D gene: NA; V gene: TRBV7-6; CDR3 protein: CASVGRGNNEQFF; CDR3 DNA: TGTGCCAGCGTCGGCAGGGGAAACAATGAGCAGTTCTTC
J gene: TRBJ2-1; clone size: many; CDR3 length: 15; D gene: NA; V gene: TRBV5-1; CDR3 protein: CASSPARVSYNEQFF; CDR3 DNA: TGCGCCAGCAGCCCGGCCCGAGTATCCTACAATGAGCAGTTCTTC
J gene: TRBJ1-4; clone size: many; CDR3 length: 14; D gene: NA; V gene: TRBV5-1; CDR3 protein: CASSLSATNEKLFF; CDR3 DNA: TGCGCCAGCAGCTTAAGTGCAACTAATGAAAAACTGTTTTTT
J gene: TRBJ2-7; clone size: NA; CDR3 length: 14; D gene: NA; V gene: TRBV3-1; CDR3 protein: CASSQGRGPYEQYF; CDR3 DNA: TGTGCCAGCAGCCAAGGCCGGGGGCCCTACGAGCAGTACTTC
J gene: TRBJ1-2; clone size: many; CDR3 length: 13; D gene: NA; V gene: TRBV12-5; CDR3 protein: CASPLDVIYGYTF; CDR3 DNA: TGTGCTAGTCCACTAGACGTGATCTATGGCTACACCTTC
J gene: TRBJ2-2; clone size: many; CDR3 length: 15; D gene: NA; V gene: TRBV28; CDR3 protein: CASSQGIWSSGELFF; CDR3 DNA: TGTGCCAGCAGTCAGGGGATTTGGTCCTCCGGGGAGCTGTTTTTT
J gene: TRBJ2-1; clone size: many; CDR3 length: 16; D gene: NA; V gene: TRBV27; CDR3 protein: CASSLLRVGAYNEQFF; CDR3 DNA: TGTGCCAGCAGTTTATTGAGGGTAGGGGCCTACAATGAGCAGTTCTTC
J gene: TRBJ2-7; clone size: many; CDR3 length: 17; D gene: TRBD1; V gene: TRBV7-8; CDR3 protein: CASSFRVGTGGSYEQYF; CDR3 DNA: TGTGCCAGCAGCTTCCGGGTCGGGACAGGGGGCTCCTACGAGCAGTACTTC
J gene: TRBJ2-3; clone size: many; CDR3 length: 15; D gene: NA; V gene: TRBV5-6; CDR3 protein: CASSFRVSVPDTQYF; CDR3 DNA: TGTGCCAGCAGCTTCAGGGTTTCAGTTCCAGATACGCAGTATTTT
J gene: TRBJ2-4; clone size: many; CDR3 length: 13; D gene: NA; V gene: TRBV7-8; CDR3 protein: CASSLNAKNIQYF; CDR3 DNA: TGTGCCAGCAGCTTGAATGCCAAAAACATTCAGTACTTC
J gene: TRBJ2-2; clone size: many; CDR3 length: 15; D gene: TRBD2; V gene: TRBV7-2; CDR3 protein: CASSNSGSNTGELFF; CDR3 DNA: TGTGCCAGCAGCAACAGCGGGAGTAACACCGGGGAGCTGTTTTTT
J gene: TRBJ1-1; clone size: few; CDR3 length: 16; D gene: NA; V gene: TRBV3-1; CDR3 protein: CASREHSGARRTEAFF; CDR3 DNA: TGTGCCAGCAGGGAGCACTCCGGGGCTCGAAGAACTGAAGCTTTCTTT
J gene: TRBJ1-5; clone size: NA; CDR3 length: 16; D gene: NA; V gene: TRBV15; CDR3 protein: CATSRGGGGSNQPQHF; CDR3 DNA: TGTGCCACCAGCAGAGGGGGGGGAGGGTCCAATCAGCCCCAGCATTTT
J gene: TRBJ1-1; clone size: many; CDR3 length: 17; D gene: TRBD1; V gene: TRBV28; CDR3 protein: CASSTYRGGEVNTEAFF; CDR3 DNA: TGTGCCAGCAGCACTTACAGGGGAGGCGAGGTGAACACTGAAGCTTTCTTT
J gene: TRBJ2-5; clone size: NA; CDR3 length: 12; D gene: NA; V gene: TRBV29-1; CDR3 protein: CSAGTFQETQYF; CDR3 DNA: TGCAGCGCCGGGACTTTTCAAGAGACCCAGTACTTC
J gene: TRBJ2-1; clone size: many; CDR3 length: 13; D gene: NA; V gene: TRBV7-9; CDR3 protein: CASSPATNNEQFF; CDR3 DNA: TGTGCCAGCAGCCCGGCCACTAACAATGAGCAGTTCTTC
J gene: TRBJ2-1; clone size: many; CDR3 length: 14; D gene: NA; V gene: TRBV2; CDR3 protein: CASSEGSTYNEQFF; CDR3 DNA: TGTGCCAGCAGTGAGGGGTCGACCTACAATGAGCAGTTCTTC
J gene: TRBJ2-3; clone size: many; CDR3 length: 15; D gene: TRBD2; V gene: TRBV7-9; CDR3 protein: CASSLARLAGDTQYF; CDR3 DNA: TGTGCCAGCAGCTTAGCCCGACTAGCGGGAGATACGCAGTATTTT
J gene: TRBJ2-7; clone size: many; CDR3 length: 14; D gene: NA; V gene: TRBV5-1; CDR3 protein: CASSGSLPPYEQYF; CDR3 DNA: TGCGCCAGCAGCGGTAGCCTTCCCCCCTACGAGCAGTACTTC
J gene: TRBJ2-1; clone size: few; CDR3 length: 17; D gene: TRBD2; V gene: TRBV12-5; CDR3 protein: CASGHGLAGGPGNEQFF; CDR3 DNA: TGTGCTAGTGGTCATGGACTAGCGGGAGGGCCGGGCAATGAGCAGTTCTTC
J gene: TRBJ1-6; clone size: many; CDR3 length: 14; D gene: NA; V gene: TRBV6-2/TRBV6-3; CDR3 protein: CASSLTVRNSPLHF; CDR3 DNA: TGTGCCAGCAGCCTTACCGTCCGGAATTCACCCCTCCACTTT
J gene: TRBJ2-7; clone size: few; CDR3 length: 13; D gene: NA; V gene: TRBV5-4; CDR3 protein: CASSWDGVYEQYF; CDR3 DNA: TGTGCCAGCAGCTGGGACGGGGTTTACGAGCAGTACTTC
J gene: TRBJ2-6; clone size: many; CDR3 length: 11; D gene: NA; V gene: TRBV29-1; CDR3 protein: CSVEGANVLTF; CDR3 DNA: TGCAGCGTTGAAGGGGCCAACGTCCTGACTTTC